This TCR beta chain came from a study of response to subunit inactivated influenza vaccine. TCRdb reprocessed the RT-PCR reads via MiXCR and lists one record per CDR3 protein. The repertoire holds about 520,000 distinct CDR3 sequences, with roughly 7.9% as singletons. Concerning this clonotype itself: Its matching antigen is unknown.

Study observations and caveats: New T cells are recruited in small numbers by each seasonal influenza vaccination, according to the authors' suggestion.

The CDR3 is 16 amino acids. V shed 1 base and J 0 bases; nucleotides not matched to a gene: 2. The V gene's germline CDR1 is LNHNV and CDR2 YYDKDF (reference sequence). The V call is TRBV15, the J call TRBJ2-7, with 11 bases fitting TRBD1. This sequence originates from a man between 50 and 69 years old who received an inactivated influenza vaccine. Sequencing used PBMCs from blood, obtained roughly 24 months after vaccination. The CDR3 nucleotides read TGTGCCACCAGCAGAGGGGGACAGGGGGGCTCCTACGAGCAGTACTTC. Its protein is CATSRGGQGGSYEQYF.